The 13 T cell receptor beta chains given below trace back to one sample, sequenced in a study of cytomegalovirus exposure and HLA in healthy donors. Here immunoSEQ multiplex PCR was the method, and the copy in TCRdb shows in-frame clones only, minus some. The sample has about 350,000 clones, approximately 90% seen once. The sample consisted of PBMCs. The receptor set was obtained from a woman in her 30s in good health and CMV-seropositive.

The J gene is TRBJ2-7, the V gene TRBV9; 7 nucleotides align to TRBD1. CDR3 length: 16 amino acids. Unmatched junction bases numbered 12, after V lost 4 bases and J lost 2 bases. Germline assignment: CDR1 SGDLS and CDR2 YYNGEE. The CDR3 DNA reads as TGTGCCAGCAGCTCCACGACAGGGCAGACTACCTACGAGCAGTACTTC. Protein sequence: CASSSTTGQTTYEQYF.

This clone is a singleton in its sample. This chain links TRBV29-1 with TRBJ2-7; 9 bases match TRBD2. Unmatched junction bases numbered 7, after V lost 1 base and J lost 3 bases. This CDR3 comprises 15 residues. Germline V CDR1 and CDR2: SQVTM, ANQGSEA. The CDR3 DNA follows: TGCAGCGTTGAAGTGGGGGGACTAGCTGTCTACGAGCAGTACTTC. Its protein is CSVEVGGLAVYEQYF.

This chain joins TRBV6-1 and TRBJ1-1; D unclear. CDR1 and CDR2 (germline): MNHNS, SASEGT. The ends were cut back, 6 bases at V and 1 base at J, with 12 bases in the middle. This CDR3 has 14 residues. The chain's CDR3 is CASSPAKANTEAFF. The DNA for the CDR3 is TGTGCCAGCAGCCCCGCGAAAGCGAACACTGAAGCTTTCTTT.

V and J are TRBV11-3 and TRBJ2-7; D is perhaps TRBD2 (6 bases). There are 13 residues in the CDR3. CDR1 is SGHNT, CDR2 YENEEA, per germline. Trimming removed 5 bases at V and 3 bases at J, with 11 bases between. As DNA, the CDR3 is TGTGCCAGCAGCCCGGGGGTAGGCTACGAGCAGTACTTC. This translates into CASSPGVGYEQYF. The complete variable domain, with remaining parts taken from reference TRBV11-3 and TRBJ2-7, reads EAGVVQSPRYKIIEKKQPVAFWCNPISGHNTLYWYLQNLGQGPELLIRYENEEAVDDSQLPKDRFSAERLKGVDSTLKIQPAELGDSAVYLCASSPGVGYEQYFGPGTRLTVT.

The CDR3 DNA is TGTGCCAGCACTGGACAGCCGGCAACTAATGAAAAACTGTTTTTT. This translates into CASTGQPATNEKLFF. This chain uses TRBV2 with TRBJ1-4; tentative D call: TRBD1 (6 bases). This CDR3 comprises 15 residues. Trimming took 7 bases from V and 0 from J, leaving 12 bases between them. CDR1 is SNHLY and CDR2 is FYNNEI in the germline V gene.

The chain has TRBV11-3 and TRBJ1-6; D gene ambiguous. V was pared by 6 bases and J by 8 bases, with 11 bases between. The germline V gene has CDR1 SGHNT and CDR2 YENEEA. This CDR3 region has 13 residues. The CDR3 sequence: CASSSRTDSPLHF. The CDR3 DNA is TGTGCCAGCAGTTCCCGGACTGATTCACCCCTCCACTTT. Full variable domain (missing parts from reference TRBV11-3 and TRBJ1-6): EAGVVQSPRYKIIEKKQPVAFWCNPISGHNTLYWYLQNLGQGPELLIRYENEEAVDDSQLPKDRFSAERLKGVDSTLKIQPAELGDSAVYLCASSSRTDSPLHFGNGTRLTVT.

V usage is TRBV29-1 and J usage is TRBJ2-7; possible D gene TRBD1, 5 bases. This CDR3 has 14 amino acids. In germline, CDR1 is SQVTM, CDR2 ANQGSEA. The V and J ends lost 2 bases and 2 bases respectively, with 13 bases between them. CDR3 region: CSVEPAGYPYEQYF. Here the CDR3 DNA reads TGCAGCGTTGAACCTGCAGGGTACCCCTACGAGCAGTACTTC.

The V call is TRBV28, the J call TRBJ1-4; the D is unclear. Deletions cut 5 bases from V and 4 bases from J, with 20 bases between. The CDR3 consists of 17 residues. Germline CDR1 is MDHEN and CDR2 is SYDVKM. In nucleotides, the CDR3 is TGTGCCAGCAGTCTCACCGTTTTCGACGCTCTTAATGAAAAACTGTTTTTT. Its protein product is CASSLTVFDALNEKLFF.

This chain connects TRBV5-1 to TRBJ2-3; a weak D match, TRBD1 (5 bases). The V gene's germline CDR1 is SGHRS and CDR2 YFSETQ. V lost 5 bases and J lost 6, with 13 bases in between. CDR3 size: 13 residues. The CDR3 region has the DNA TGCGCCAGCAGTTTGCCAGCAGGGGATACGCAGTATTTT. Residues: CASSLPAGDTQYF.

The chain uses TRBV2 and TRBJ2-1, with 10 bases identical to TRBD2. The CDR3 runs to 18 residues. With V trimmed by 2 bases and J by 6 bases, 13 bases remained unmatched. CDR1 is SNHLY and CDR2 is FYNNEI in the germline V gene. The CDR3: CASSESSTSGVGGNEQFF. Here the CDR3 DNA reads TGTGCCAGCAGTGAAAGCTCCACTAGCGGGGTCGGGGGCAATGAGCAGTTCTTC.

V and J are TRBV19 and TRBJ1-2, with a possible D match to TRBD1 (6 bases). Deletions cut 4 bases from V and 14 bases from J, with 20 bases between. CDR1 LNHDA and CDR2 SQIVND come from the germline V gene (reference sequence). The CDR3 runs 13 residues. CDR3: CASSNTRDNAHTF. CDR3 coding DNA: TGTGCCAGTAGTAATACCCGGGACAATGCCCATACCTTC.

The genes are TRBV27 and TRBJ2-7; 7 bases match TRBD2. Germline CDR1 and CDR2: MNHEY and SMNVEV (reference sequence). Trimming cost V 5 bases and J 4 bases; bases outside gene matches: 11. The CDR3 runs to 15 residues. DNA for the CDR3: TGTGCCAGCAGTAAACGACCCAGGGAGGGTTACGAGCAGTACTTC. Its translation is CASSKRPREGYEQYF.

This clone was recorded only once. The rearrangement joins TRBV30 to TRBJ1-2; 9 nucleotides agree with TRBD1. From germline, CDR1 is GTSNPN and CDR2 SVGIG (reference sequence). CDR3 length equals 14 residues. V trimming: 3 bases; J trimming: 4 bases; junction bases outside the gene matches: 6. CDR3 region: CAWSVGQGIYGYTF. The CDR3 DNA reads as TGTGCCTGGAGCGTGGGACAGGGAATCTATGGCTACACCTTC. The full variable domain, completed using reference TRBV30 and TRBJ1-2, is SQTIHQWPATLVQPVGSPLSLECTVEGTSNPNLYWYRQAAGRGLQLLFYSVGIGQISSEVPQNLSASRPQDRQFILSSKKLLLSDSGFYLCAWSVGQGIYGYTFGSGTRLTVV.